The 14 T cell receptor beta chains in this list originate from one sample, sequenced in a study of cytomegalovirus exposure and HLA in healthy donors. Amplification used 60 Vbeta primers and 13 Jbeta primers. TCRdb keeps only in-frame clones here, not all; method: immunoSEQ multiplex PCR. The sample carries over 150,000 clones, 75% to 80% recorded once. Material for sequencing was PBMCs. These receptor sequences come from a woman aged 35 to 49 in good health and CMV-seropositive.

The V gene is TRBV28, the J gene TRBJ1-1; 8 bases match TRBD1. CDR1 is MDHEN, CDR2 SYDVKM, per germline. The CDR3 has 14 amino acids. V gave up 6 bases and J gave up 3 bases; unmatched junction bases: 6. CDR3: CASRFLDRDTEAFF. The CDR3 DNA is TGTGCCAGCAGGTTCCTGGACAGGGACACTGAAGCTTTCTTT.

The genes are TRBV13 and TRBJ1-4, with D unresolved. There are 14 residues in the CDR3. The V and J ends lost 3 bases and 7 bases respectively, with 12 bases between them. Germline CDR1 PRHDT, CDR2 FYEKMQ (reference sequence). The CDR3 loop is CASSLLDGGEKLFF. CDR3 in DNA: TGTGCCAGCAGCTTGCTTGACGGAGGTGAAAAACTGTTTTTT.

The CDR3 reads CASSISPPLGTEAFF. In DNA form, the CDR3 reads TGTGCCAGTAGTATTAGCCCCCCCCTCGGCACTGAAGCTTTCTTT. The chain joins TRBV19 to TRBJ1-1; D is unclear. This CDR3 spans 15 amino acids. V gave up 3 bases and J gave up 4 bases, with 15 bases separating them. Germline lookup yields CDR1 LNHDA and CDR2 SQIVND (reference sequence).

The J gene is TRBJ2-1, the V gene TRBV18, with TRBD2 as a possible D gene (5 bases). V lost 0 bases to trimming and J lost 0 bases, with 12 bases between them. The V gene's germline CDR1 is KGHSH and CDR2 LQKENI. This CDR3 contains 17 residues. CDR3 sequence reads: CASSPPEALSSYNEQFF. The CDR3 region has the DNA TGTGCCAGCTCACCACCGGAGGCACTTAGCTCCTACAATGAGCAGTTCTTC.

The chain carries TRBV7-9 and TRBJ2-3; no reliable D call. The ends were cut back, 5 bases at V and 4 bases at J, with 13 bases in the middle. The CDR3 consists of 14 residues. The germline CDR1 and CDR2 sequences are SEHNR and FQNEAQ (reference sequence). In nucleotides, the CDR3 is TGTGCCAGCAGCCAAGTCCAGGCCCCAGATACGCAGTATTTT. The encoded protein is CASSQVQAPDTQYF. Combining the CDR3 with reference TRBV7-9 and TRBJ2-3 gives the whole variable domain DTGVSQNPRHKITKRGQNVTFRCDPISEHNRLYWYRQTLGQGPEFLTYFQNEAQLEKSRLLSDRFSAERPKGSFSTLEIQRTEQGDSAMYLCASSQVQAPDTQYFGPGTRLTVL.

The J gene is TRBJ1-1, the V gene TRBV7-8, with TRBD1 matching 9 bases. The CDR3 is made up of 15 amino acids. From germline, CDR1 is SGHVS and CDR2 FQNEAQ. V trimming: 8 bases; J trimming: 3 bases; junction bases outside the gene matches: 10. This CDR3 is CASRRDREGYTEAFF. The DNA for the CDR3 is TGTGCCAGCCGCCGGGACAGGGAAGGTTACACTGAAGCTTTCTTT.

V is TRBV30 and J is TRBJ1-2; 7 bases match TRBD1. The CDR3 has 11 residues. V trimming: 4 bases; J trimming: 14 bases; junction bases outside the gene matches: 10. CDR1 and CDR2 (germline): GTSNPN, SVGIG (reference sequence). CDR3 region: CAWTTGARRTF. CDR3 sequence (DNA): TGTGCCTGGACCACAGGGGCCCGGAGAACCTTC.

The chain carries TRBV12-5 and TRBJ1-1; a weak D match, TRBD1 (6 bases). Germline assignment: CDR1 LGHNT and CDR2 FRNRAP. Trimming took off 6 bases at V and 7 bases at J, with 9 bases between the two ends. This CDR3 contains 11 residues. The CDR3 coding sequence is TGTGCTAGTGGACGACAGGTTGAAGCTTTCTTT. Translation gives CASGRQVEAFF.

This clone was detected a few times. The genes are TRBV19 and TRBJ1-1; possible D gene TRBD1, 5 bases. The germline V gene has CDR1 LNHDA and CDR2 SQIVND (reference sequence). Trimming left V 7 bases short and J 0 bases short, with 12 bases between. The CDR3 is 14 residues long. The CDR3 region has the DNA TGTGCCAGTACACAGGAATCCATGAACACTGAAGCTTTCTTT. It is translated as CASTQESMNTEAFF.

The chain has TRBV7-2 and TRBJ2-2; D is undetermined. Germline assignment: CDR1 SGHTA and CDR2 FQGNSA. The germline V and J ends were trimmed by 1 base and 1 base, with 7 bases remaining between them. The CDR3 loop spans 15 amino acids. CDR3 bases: TGTGCCAGCAGCTTAGTGGCAGGGAACACCGGGGAGCTGTTTTTT. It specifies CASSLVAGNTGELFF.

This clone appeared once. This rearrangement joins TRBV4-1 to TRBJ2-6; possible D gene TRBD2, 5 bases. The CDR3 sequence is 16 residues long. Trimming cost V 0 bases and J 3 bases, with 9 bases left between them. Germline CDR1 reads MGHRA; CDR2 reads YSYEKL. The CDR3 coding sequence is TGCGCCAGCAGCCAAGATTTGAGGGTTGGGGCCAACGTCCTGACTTTC. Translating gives CASSQDLRVGANVLTF.

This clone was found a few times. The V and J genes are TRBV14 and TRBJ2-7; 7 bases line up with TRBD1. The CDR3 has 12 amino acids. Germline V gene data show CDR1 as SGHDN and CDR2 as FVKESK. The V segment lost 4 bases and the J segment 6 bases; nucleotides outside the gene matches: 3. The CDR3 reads CASSRQGIEQYF. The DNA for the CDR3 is TGTGCCAGCAGCCGACAGGGCATCGAGCAGTACTTC.

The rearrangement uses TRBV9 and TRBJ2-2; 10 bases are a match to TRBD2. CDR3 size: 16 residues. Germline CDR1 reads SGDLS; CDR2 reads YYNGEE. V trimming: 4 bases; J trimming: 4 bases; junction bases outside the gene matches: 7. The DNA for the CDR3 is TGTGCCAGCAGCCCTTCTAGCGGGAGACCCACCGGGGAGCTGTTTTTT. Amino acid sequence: CASSPSSGRPTGELFF.

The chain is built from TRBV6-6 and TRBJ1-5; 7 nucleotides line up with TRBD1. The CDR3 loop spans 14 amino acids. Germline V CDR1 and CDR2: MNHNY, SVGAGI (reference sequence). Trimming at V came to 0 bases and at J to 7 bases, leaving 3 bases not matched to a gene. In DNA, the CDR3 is TGTGCCAGCAGTTACTCGACAGGGAGCCAGCCCCAGCATTTT. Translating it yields CASSYSTGSQPQHF.